This T cell receptor beta chain came from a study of cytomegalovirus exposure and HLA in healthy donors. Study details: The use of the same platform for the 100 to 150 validation repertoires and the approximately 730 first-cohort repertoires was reported by a later analysis. Study findings and constraints: In vitro data verified a few CMV-associated chains as specific for CMV antigens. Despite most TCR sequences being rare, some public TCRs occurred in many donors. Altogether, around 160 TCR beta chains were recorded as cytomegalovirus-associated.

As regards this clone: Its antigen is unidentified.

Only in-frame clones appear in the TCRdb table, and some are missing; sequencing was by immunoSEQ multiplex PCR. This sample has about 310,000 clones, with nearly 90% found just once. This CDR3 comprises 15 residues. V was pared by 6 bases and J by 9 bases, with 16 bases of the junction left unmatched. Germline CDR1 is MNHEY and CDR2 is SVGAGI. The specimen sequenced was PBMCs. The source of this sequence is a man aged 30 to 39 in good health and CMV-seronegative. The genes are TRBV6-5 and TRBJ2-5, with 7 nucleotides matching TRBD2. Here the CDR3 DNA reads TGTGCCAGCAGCCAAGGGTGGGATCCCCGGGAGGCCCAGTACTTC. It specifies CASSQGWDPREAQYF.